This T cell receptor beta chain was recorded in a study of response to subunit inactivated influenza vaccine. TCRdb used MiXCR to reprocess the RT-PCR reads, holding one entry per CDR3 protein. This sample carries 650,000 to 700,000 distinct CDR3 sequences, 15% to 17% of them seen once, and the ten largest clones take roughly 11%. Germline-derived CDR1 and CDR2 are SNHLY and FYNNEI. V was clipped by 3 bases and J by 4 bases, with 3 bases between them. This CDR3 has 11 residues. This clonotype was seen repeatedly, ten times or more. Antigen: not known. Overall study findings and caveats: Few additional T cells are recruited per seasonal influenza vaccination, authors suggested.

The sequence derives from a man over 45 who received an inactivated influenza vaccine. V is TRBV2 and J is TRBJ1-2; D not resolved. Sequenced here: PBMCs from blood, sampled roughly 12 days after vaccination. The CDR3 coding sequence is TGTGCCAGCAGTGACTCCTATGGCTACACCTTC. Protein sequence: CASSDSYGYTF.